This T cell receptor beta chain was captured in a study of monozygotic twins with cystic fibrosis. Study outcomes and limitations: Low clonality (median roughly 0.0095) suggested a mostly naive repertoire.

CDR1 and CDR2 from the germline V gene are SGHTS and YDEGEE. The length of the CDR3 is 15 residues. The V and J ends lost 0 bases and 3 bases respectively, with 12 bases between them. Comment on this clone: Its specificity is unknown.

Assay used: immunoSEQ multiplex PCR; TCRdb lists only in-frame clones, some missing. The sample contains 20,000 or so clones, approximately 97% of which appear only once. Source material: blood. This chain connects TRBV5-8 to TRBJ1-2; D possibly corresponds to TRBD1 (5 bases). The source is a woman aged 30 to 39 with cystic fibrosis. The CDR3 DNA reads as TGTGCCAGCAGCTTGGTGGGGGTTTTAGACTATGGCTACACCTTC. This sequence encodes CASSLVGVLDYGYTF. Full variable domain (rest looked up from reference TRBV5-8 and TRBJ1-2): EAGVTQSPTHLIKTRGQQATLRCSPISGHTSVYWYQQALGLGLQFLLWYDEGEERNRGNFPPRFSGRQFPNYSSELNVNALELEDSALYLCASSLVGVLDYGYTFGSGTRLTVV.